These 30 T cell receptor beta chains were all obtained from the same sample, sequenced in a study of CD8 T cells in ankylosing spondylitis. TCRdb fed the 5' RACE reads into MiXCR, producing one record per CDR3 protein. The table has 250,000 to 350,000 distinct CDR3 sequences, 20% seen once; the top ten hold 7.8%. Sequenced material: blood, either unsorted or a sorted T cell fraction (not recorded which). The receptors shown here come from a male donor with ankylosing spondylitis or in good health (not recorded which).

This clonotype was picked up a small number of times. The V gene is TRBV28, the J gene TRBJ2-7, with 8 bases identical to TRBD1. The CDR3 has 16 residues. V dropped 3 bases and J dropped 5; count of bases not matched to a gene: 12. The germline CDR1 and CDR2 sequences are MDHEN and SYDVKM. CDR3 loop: CASSFGVGQGLDEQYV. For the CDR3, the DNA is TGTGCCAGCAGTTTCGGAGTAGGACAGGGTCTGGACGAGCAGTACGTC.

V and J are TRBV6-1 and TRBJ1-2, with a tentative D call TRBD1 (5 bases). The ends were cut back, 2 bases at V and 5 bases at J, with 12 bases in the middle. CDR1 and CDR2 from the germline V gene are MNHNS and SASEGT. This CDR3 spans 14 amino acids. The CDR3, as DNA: TGTGCCAGCAGTGAACAAACAGGCGGTTATGGCTACACCTTC. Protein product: CASSEQTGGYGYTF.

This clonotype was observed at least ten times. CDR3 in amino acids: CASSLVGGSPDTQYF. As DNA, the CDR3 is TGCGCCAGCAGCTTGGTCGGGGGAAGCCCAGATACGCAGTATTTT. The genes are TRBV5-1 and TRBJ2-3; a weak D match, TRBD2 (6 bases). CDR3 length: 15 amino acids. Germline values: CDR1 SGHRS, CDR2 YFSETQ. Trimming cost V 0 bases and J 4 bases, with 12 bases left between them.

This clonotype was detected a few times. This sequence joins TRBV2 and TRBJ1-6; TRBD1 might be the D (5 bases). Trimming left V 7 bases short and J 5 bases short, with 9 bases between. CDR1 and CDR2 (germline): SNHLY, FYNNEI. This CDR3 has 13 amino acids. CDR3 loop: CASTGLNNSPLHF. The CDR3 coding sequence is TGTGCCAGCACGGGACTGAATAATTCACCCCTCCACTTT.

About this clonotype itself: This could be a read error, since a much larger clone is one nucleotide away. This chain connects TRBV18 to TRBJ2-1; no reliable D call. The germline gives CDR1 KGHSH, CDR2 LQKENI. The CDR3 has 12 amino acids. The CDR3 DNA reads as TGTGCCAACTCATCAGGTGAATTAAAGCAGTTCTTC. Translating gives CANSSGELKQFF.

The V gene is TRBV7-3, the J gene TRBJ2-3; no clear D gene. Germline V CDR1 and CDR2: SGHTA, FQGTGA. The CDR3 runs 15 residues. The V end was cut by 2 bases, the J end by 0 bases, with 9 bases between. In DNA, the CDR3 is TGTGCCAGCAGCTTACGAGGCAGGAGCACAGATACGCAGTATTTT. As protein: CASSLRGRSTDTQYF.

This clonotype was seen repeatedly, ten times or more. CDR3 DNA: TGCGCCAGCAGCCTGGGCGACACCTCCTACAATGAGCAGTTCTTC. Translating gives CASSLGDTSYNEQFF. The chain carries TRBV5-1 and TRBJ2-1; no clear D gene. The ends were cut back, 4 bases at V and 0 bases at J, with 11 bases in the middle. This CDR3 contains 15 residues. The germline gives CDR1 SGHRS, CDR2 YFSETQ. Full variable domain (remainder filled in from reference TRBV5-1 and TRBJ2-1): KAGVTQTPRYLIKTRGQQVTLSCSPISGHRSVSWYQQTPGQGLQFLFEYFSETQRNKGNFPGRFSGRQFSNSRSEMNVSTLELGDSALYLCASSLGDTSYNEQFFGPGTRLTVL.

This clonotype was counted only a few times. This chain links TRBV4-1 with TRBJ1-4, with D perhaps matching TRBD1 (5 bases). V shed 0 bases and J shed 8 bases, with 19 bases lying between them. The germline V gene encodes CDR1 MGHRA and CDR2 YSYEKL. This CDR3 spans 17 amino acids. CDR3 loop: CASSQDGGGVRREKLFF. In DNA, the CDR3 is TGCGCCAGCAGCCAAGATGGAGGAGGGGTGCGGAGAGAAAAACTGTTTTTT.

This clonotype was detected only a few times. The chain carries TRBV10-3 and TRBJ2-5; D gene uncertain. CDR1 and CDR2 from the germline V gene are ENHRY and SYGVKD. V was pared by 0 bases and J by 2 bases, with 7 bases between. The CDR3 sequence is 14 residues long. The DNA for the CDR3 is TGTGCCATCAGTGAGTCCACAGAGCAAGAGACCCAGTACTTC. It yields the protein CAISESTEQETQYF.

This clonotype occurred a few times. This chain's CDR3 is CSALHTSSYNEQFF. The CDR3 nucleotides are TGCAGTGCTTTACATACGAGCTCCTACAATGAGCAGTTCTTC. This chain joins TRBV20-1 and TRBJ2-1; D not resolved. The CDR3 length is 14 residues. Germline CDR1 reads DFQATT; CDR2 reads SNEGSKA (reference sequence). Trimming removed 5 bases at V and 0 bases at J, with 11 bases between.

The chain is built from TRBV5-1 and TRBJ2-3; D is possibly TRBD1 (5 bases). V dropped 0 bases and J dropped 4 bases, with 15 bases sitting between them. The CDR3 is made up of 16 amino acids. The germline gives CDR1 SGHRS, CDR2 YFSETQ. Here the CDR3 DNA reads TGCGCCAGCAGCTTGGGGGGCCGGGTCGTGTCAGATACGCAGTATTTT. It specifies CASSLGGRVVSDTQYF.

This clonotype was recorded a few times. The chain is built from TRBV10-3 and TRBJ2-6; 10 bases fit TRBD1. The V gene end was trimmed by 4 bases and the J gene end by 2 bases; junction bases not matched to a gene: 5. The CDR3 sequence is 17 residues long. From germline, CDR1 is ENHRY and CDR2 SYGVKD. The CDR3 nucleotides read TGTGCCATCAGTGGACCGGGACAGGGGACTGGGGCCAACGTCCTGACTTTC. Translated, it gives CAISGPGQGTGANVLTF.

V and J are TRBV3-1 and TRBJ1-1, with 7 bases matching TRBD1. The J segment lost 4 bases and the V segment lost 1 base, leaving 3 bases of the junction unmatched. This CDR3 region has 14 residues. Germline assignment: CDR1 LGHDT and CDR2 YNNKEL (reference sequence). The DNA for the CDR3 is TGTGCCAGCAGCCAAGTAGCAGGGGGCACTGAAGCTTTCTTT. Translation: CASSQVAGGTEAFF.

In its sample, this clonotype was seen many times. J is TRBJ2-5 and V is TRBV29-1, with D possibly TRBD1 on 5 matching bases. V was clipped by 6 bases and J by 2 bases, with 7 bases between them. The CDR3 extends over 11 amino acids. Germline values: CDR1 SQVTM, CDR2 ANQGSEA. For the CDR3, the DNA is TGCAGCGTCCCAGGGCAAGAGACCCAGTACTTC. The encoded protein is CSVPGQETQYF. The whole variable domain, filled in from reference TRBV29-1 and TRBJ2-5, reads SAVISQKPSRDICQRGTSLTIQCQVDSQVTMMFWYRQQPGQSLTLIATANQGSEATYESGFVIDKFPISRPNLTFSTLTVSNMSPEDSSIYLCSVPGQETQYFGPGTRLLVL.

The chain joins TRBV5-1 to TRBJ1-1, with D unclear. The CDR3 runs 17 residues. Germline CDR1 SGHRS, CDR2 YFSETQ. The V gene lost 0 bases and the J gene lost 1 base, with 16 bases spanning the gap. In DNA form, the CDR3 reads TGCGCCAGCAGCTTGGTGGCCACTCCTGTAGGGAACACTGAAGCTTTCTTT. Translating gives CASSLVATPVGNTEAFF.

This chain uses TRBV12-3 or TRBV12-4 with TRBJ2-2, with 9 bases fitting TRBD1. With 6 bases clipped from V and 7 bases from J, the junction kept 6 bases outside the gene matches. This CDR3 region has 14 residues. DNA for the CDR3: TGTGCCAGCAGGGGGACAGGGATGATCGGGGAGCTGTTTTTT. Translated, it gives CASRGTGMIGELFF.

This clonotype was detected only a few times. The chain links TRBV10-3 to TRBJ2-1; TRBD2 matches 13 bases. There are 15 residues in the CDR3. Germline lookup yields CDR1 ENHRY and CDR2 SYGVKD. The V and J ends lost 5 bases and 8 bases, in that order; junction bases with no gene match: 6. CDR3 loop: CAISSGTSGTHEQFF. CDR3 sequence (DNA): TGTGCCATCAGTTCCGGGACTAGCGGGACTCATGAGCAGTTCTTC.

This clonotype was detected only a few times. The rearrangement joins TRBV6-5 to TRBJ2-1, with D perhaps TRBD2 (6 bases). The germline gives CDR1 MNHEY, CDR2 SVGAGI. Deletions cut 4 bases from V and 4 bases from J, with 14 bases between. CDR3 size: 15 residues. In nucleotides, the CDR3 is TGTGCCAGCAGTTTGTCGGGAGAGCAATACAATGAGCAGTTCTTC. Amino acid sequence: CASSLSGEQYNEQFF.

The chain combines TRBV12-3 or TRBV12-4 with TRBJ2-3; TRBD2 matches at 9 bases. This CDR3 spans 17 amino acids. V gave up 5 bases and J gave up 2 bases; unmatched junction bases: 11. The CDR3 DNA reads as TGTGCCAGCAGTCACAGGCTAGCGGGGATATACACAGATACGCAGTATTTT. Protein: CASSHRLAGIYTDTQYF.

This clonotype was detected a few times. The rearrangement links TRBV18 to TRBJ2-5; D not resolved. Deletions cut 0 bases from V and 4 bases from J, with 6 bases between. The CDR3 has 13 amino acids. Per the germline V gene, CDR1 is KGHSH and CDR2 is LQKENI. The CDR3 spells CASSPPSTETQYF. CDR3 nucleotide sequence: TGTGCCAGCTCACCACCGAGTACAGAGACCCAGTACTTC. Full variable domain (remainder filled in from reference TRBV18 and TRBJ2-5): NAGVMQNPRHLVRRRGQEARLRCSPMKGHSHVYWYRQLPEEGLKFMVYLQKENIIDESGMPKERFSAEFPKEGPSILRIQQVVRGDSAAYFCASSPPSTETQYFGPGTRLLVL.

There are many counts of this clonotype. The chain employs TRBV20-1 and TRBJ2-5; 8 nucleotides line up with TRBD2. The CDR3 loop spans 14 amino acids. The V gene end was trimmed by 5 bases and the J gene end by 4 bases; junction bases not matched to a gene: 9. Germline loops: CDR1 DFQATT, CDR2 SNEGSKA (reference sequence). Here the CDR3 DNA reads TGCAGTGCTTCTCGGGGGGGCCGGGGAGAGACCCAGTACTTC. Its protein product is CSASRGGRGETQYF.

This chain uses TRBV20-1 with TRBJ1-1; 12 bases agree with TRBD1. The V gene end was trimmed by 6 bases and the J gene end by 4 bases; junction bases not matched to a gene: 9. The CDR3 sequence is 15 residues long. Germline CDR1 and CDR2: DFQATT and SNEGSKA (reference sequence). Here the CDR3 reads CSAAGTGGAGTEAFF. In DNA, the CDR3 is TGCAGTGCCGCCGGGACAGGGGGCGCGGGCACTGAAGCTTTCTTT.

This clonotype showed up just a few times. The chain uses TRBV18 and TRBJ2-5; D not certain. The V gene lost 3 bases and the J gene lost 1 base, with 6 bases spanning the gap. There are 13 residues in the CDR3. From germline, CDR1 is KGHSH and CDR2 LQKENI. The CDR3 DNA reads TGTGCCAGCTCACCTCACCCCCAAGAGACCCAGTACTTC. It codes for CASSPHPQETQYF.

Written as DNA, the CDR3 is TGCGCCAGCAGCGTGGACACCAGAGGGACCCAGTACTTC. Its translation: CASSVDTRGTQYF. The chain has TRBV5-1 and TRBJ2-5, with D possibly being TRBD1 (5 bases). The CDR3 contains 13 residues. V lost 4 bases, J lost 7 bases, and 14 bases lay in between. From germline, CDR1 is SGHRS and CDR2 YFSETQ.

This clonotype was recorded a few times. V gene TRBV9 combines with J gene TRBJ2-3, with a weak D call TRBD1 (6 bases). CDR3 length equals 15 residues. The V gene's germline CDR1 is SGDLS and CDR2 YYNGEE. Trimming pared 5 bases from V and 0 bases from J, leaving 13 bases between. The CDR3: CASRLWTVSTDTQYF. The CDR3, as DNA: TGTGCCAGCAGATTGTGGACAGTAAGCACAGATACGCAGTATTTT.

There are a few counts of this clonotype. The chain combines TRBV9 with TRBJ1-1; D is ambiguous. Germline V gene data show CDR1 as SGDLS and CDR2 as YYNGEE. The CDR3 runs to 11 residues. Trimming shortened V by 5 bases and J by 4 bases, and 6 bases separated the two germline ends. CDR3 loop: CASREVTEAFF. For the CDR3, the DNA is TGTGCCAGCAGAGAGGTCACTGAAGCTTTCTTT.

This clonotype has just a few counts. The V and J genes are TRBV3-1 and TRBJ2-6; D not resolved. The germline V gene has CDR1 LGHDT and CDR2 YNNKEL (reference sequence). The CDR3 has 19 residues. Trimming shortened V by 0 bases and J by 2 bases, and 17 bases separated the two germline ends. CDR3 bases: TGTGCCAGCAGCCAAGATCCTCGGGTTCGCAACGCTGGGGCCAACGTCCTGACTTTC. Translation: CASSQDPRVRNAGANVLTF.

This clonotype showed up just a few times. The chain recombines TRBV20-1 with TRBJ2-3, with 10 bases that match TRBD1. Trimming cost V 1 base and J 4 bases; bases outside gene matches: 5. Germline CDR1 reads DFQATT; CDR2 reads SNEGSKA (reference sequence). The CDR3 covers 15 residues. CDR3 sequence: CSARATGGWADTQYF. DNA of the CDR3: TGCAGTGCTAGAGCGACAGGGGGCTGGGCAGATACGCAGTATTTT.

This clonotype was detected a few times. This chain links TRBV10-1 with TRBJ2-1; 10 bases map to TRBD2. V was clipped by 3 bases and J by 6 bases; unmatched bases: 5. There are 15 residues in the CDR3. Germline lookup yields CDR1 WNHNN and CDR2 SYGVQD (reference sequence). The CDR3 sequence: CASSEFSGRANEQFF. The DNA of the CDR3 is TGCGCCAGCAGTGAATTCAGCGGGAGGGCCAATGAGCAGTTCTTC.

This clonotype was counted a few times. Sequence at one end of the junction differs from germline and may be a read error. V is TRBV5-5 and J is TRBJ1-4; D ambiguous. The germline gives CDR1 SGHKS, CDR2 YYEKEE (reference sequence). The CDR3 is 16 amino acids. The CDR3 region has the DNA TGTGTCAGCAGCTTGGACCCCGGGGCAACTAATGAAAAACTGTTTTTT. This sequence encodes CVSSLDPGATNEKLFF.